This T cell receptor (beta chain) was recorded in a study of blood T cell repertoires in COVID-19. As for the study in general: Sites across the United States, Italy and Spain contributed samples from acute and convalescent COVID-19. PBMCs, B-cell-depleted T cells, or T cells provided the cDNA or gDNA that made up the material.

Germline loops: CDR1 SGHDT, CDR2 YYEEEE. The CDR3 extends over 15 amino acids. J was trimmed by 5 bases and V by 5 bases; bases with no gene match: 10. Authors' methods: Estimation of nucleated cell counts was performed using reference gene primer amplification. Generated by immunoSEQ multiplex PCR, the TCRdb table keeps only in-frame clones and is missing some. The V and J calls and the clone size are those of that table, but D and trimming were determined from the DNA. The sample yields more than 250,000 clones, approximately 85% seen once. The sequencing sample was made of peripheral blood. This TCR derives from a man aged 45-60 years with active or convalescent COVID-19. The V call is TRBV5-6, the J call TRBJ2-5, with 9 bases matching TRBD1. This CDR3 is CASSHGTGTMETQYF. The CDR3 coding sequence is TGTGCCAGCAGTCACGGGACAGGGACGATGGAGACCCAGTACTTC.